What follows is one T cell receptor (beta chain) and its context. The data derive from a study of blood T cells in healthy people across ages. A second 7 to 11 cycle PCR used barcoded and J-beta primers. Individual samples furnished no less than 2.5 million CDR3-containing paired-end reads apiece. MiXCR, run by TCRdb on the 5' RACE reads, gives a single entry per CDR3 protein. The data hold 1.5 million to 2 million distinct CDR3 sequences, with 49% observed a single time. This CDR3 is built from 12 residues. The J segment lost 9 bases and the V segment lost 4 bases, leaving 5 bases of the junction unmatched. CDR1 and CDR2 from the germline V gene are LGHNA and YSLEER.

The source of this sequence is a woman aged 40 to 50 in good health. The sample was blood. This chain uses TRBV4-3 with TRBJ2-5; the match to TRBD1 covers 7 bases. For the CDR3, the DNA is TGCGCCAGCAGCCCTCAAGGGGGCGCCCAGTACTTC. Translated, it gives CASSPQGGAQYF.